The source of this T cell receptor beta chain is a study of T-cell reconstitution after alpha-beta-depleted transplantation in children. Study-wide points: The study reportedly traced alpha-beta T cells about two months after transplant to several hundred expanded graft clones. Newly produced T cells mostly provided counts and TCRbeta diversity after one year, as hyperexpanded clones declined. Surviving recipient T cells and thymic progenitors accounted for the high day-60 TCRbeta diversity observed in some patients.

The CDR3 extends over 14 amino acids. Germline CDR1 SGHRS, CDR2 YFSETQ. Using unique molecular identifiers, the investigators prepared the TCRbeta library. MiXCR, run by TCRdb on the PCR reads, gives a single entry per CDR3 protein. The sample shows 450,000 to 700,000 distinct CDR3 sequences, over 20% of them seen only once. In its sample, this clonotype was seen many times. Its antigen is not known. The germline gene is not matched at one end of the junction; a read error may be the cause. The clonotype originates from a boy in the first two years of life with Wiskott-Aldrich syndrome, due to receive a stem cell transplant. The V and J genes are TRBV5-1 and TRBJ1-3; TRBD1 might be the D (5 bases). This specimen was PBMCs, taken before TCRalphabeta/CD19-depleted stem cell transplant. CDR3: CASSLGGSGNTIYF. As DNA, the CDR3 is TGTGCCAGCAGTTTGGGGGGCTCTGGAAACACCATATATTTT.